This T cell receptor beta chain originates from a study of cytomegalovirus exposure and HLA in healthy donors (dated by TCRdb to about 2017). About the investigation overall: An earlier analysis of about 560 of the donors reported about 280 Gb of sequence data and 95 million to 130 million unique TCR beta sequences obtained from about 179 million T cells. Roughly 300 gigabases of sequencing data and 70 million to 85 million unique TCR sequences were included in an early release covering several hundred HLA-typed donors. The genetic ancestry cluster associated with self-reported Caucasian donors included around 76% of the roughly 400 genotyped donors. The study aimed to test whether cataloging public T cell receptors could reveal signatures of past pathogen exposure. The study profiled the T cell repertoires of about 720 subjects by immunosequencing and related them to cytomegalovirus serostatus. A separate validation cohort of approximately 120 different subjects was used in addition to the roughly 700-subject first cohort. High-throughput TCR immunosequencing, statistical association of individual TCRs with disease status, and machine learning were combined to predict cytomegalovirus infection status. To study patterns of TCR occurrence, a later analysis re-analyzed previously published TCR beta repertoires from hundreds of donors and added high-resolution HLA genotyping. Rather than drawing on any new phenotypic data, the later analysis identified candidate immune exposures from TCR beta sequences and the way those sequences occurred across donors. To decide whether each TCR beta V gene segment behaved as functional or pseudogenic, an earlier analysis of approximately 600 of the donors relied on high-throughput TCR beta sequencing. Alongside the repertoire data, information on donor age, sex, ethnicity and CMV serostatus was compiled. A later genetic analysis took genome-wide SNP genotypes for about 55% of the 666 donors and used that subset as a discovery cohort. Every discovery cohort repertoire had been produced on one sequencing platform. HLA typing covered class I and class II loci at four-digit resolution. Typing coverage varied by locus: 629-630 donors for A, B, C, DRB1 and DQB1; approximately 560 for DQA1; more than 600 for DPA1; about 450 for DPB1. Roughly five DR-DQ haplotypes were handled as single units for association and clustering because linkage in the cohort was strong. Among 350 to 400 genotyped donors of the cohort, an average of about 240,000 unique TCR beta nucleotide sequences were sequenced per donor, around a sixth of them non-productive. The research as a whole found: Linkage disequilibrium might explain the correlated functional status among segregating V segments, but an unknown experimental factor could not be ruled out. The 87-base-pair reads could not distinguish some IMGT-functional V segments, including TRBV6-2 and TRBV6-3, so those segments were excluded. According to the authors, the approach could potentially be generalized to other disease states and immunological phenotypes. Most TCR sequences were observed very rarely across donors, whereas some public TCRs were present in many individuals. A later genetic analysis reported fewer N-insertions in productive TCRs among donors in an Asian-associated ancestry cluster than the roughly 700-donor mean. Strong co-occurrence of HLA alleles, especially DR and DQ, made assigning TCR associations to individual alleles difficult. A later analysis found that most CMV-associated TCR beta chains appeared HLA-restricted, with HLA associations seemingly driven largely by CMV exposure. HLA typing was unavailable for some donors at each locus, so association tests used only the typed subset. According to a later analysis, TCR association rates differed among HLA loci, with DRB1 alleles showing the most associated TCRs and HLA-C alleles showing the fewest. A few of the identified cytomegalovirus-associated TCR beta chains were confirmed in vitro to be specific for cytomegalovirus antigens. The cohort was sequenced for TCR beta chains only, and without alpha or paired-chain data the features that could be detected were limited. CMV serostatus was the only immune exposure information available for the cohort. In an earlier analysis of a few hundred of the donors, most TCR beta V segments were observed in productive rearrangements about 87% or about 30% of the time, broadly matching IMGT annotations. In a later analysis, several top co-occurrence clusters were reported to appear linked to parvovirus B19, influenza, CMV and Epstein-Barr virus. In a later analysis, HLA-associated TCR beta chains showed more clonal expansion and lower generation probabilities than non-associated chains that were equally common. A further reported finding was that TCR beta sequences accurately predicted the HLA-A and HLA-B alleles for most subjects in the first cohort. The classifier was reported to diagnose cytomegalovirus status with high specificity and sensitivity in both the original cohort and the validation cohort. In a later analysis, about 17,000 TCR beta sequences were associated with specific HLA alleles at a false discovery rate of 0.05. The study listed around 160 TCR beta chains as associated with cytomegalovirus. An association between a missense DCLRE1C variant and V-gene and J-gene trimming of TCR beta chains was found in a later genetic analysis and replicated in an independent cohort. Because counts were too low, seventeen rarely observed V segments, including chromosome 9 orphons, were excluded from the earlier analysis of a few hundred of the donors. A cluster of highly shared sequence variants was judged likely to be a technical artifact of the sequencing pipeline. Presence/absence analyses assumed roughly uniform sequencing depth across donors, an assumption that may not hold.

In the case of this clone: It lacks a known antigen. Per-base quality was not reported, and no clone a single base away is much larger than it.

The cohort consisted of some 730 healthy bone marrow donors. Cohort members were all nominally healthy when sampled, although unrecorded immune exposures were likely present. The donor tested CMV seropositive, placing the donor among the 310 or so seropositive members of the cohort. Every donor gave a peripheral blood sample, and the peripheral blood mononuclear cells from that sample were used for TCR beta sequencing. Genomic DNA was extracted from the blood cell samples with the Qiagen DNeasy Blood Extraction Kit. Libraries were constructed by the immunoSEQ multiplex PCR assay. The multiplex PCR relied on a mix of 60 forward primers for TCR Vbeta segments and 13 reverse primers for TCR Jbeta segments. Amplification of the CDR3 region of rearranged TCR beta genes was performed with a multiplex PCR assay on genomic DNA. Amplified TCR beta libraries were sequenced as 87-base-pair reads on the Illumina HiSeq System. The published analysis was carried out like this. Across the 670 or so repertoires, a later analysis counted some 81 million unique TCR beta chains, around 11 million of which were shared by at least two donors. Raw reads were error-corrected and collapsed into unique sequences by a nearest-neighbor algorithm in which closely related sequences were merged to remove PCR and sequencing errors. Alignment of CDR3 sequences to IMGT reference sequences was used to assign V, D and J gene segments. For a sequence to be retained, a match of at least six nucleotides was required to both a V gene segment and a J gene segment. A rearrangement counted as productive if the CDR3 had no stop codons and remained in frame with V and J, and every other rearrangement counted as non-productive. CDR3 was defined by IMGT convention, running from the second conserved V-encoded cysteine to the conserved J-encoded phenylalanine. Sequences without an unambiguous match to a single V gene segment were excluded from the earlier analysis of several hundred of the donors. In an earlier analysis of about 590 of the donors, a V segment was called functional when productive rearrangements were above 56.7%, and segregating when the standard deviation between donors exceeded 5%. To diagnose cytomegalovirus status from the catalog of TCR beta chain sequences, a statistical classification framework was built. In a later analysis, TCR nucleotide sequences were compared against IMGT/GENE-DB human TR gene sequences so that V and J genes could be assigned. In a later analysis, CDR3 sequences and most-parsimonious VDJ recombination scenarios were assigned using the TCRdist pipeline. In a later analysis, each TCR beta chain was defined by its CDR3 amino acid sequence together with its V-gene family, and reads without a unique V-gene family were excluded. To address suspected cross-contamination and a sequencing artifact, a later analysis removed several hundred highly shared, low-generation-probability nucleotide sequences. In a later analysis, a clonal expansion index was calculated for each public chain from normalized within-repertoire ranks of inferred template counts. In a later analysis, generation probabilities were computed with a VDJ recombination model fitted to out-of-frame rearrangements, and the resulting probabilities were checked against IGoR. In a later analysis, TCR-TCR, TCR-HLA and TCR-CMV co-occurrence was scored with hypergeometric tests, and a repertoire-size bias correction was applied to TCR pairs. A later analysis estimated false discovery rates by permuting HLA or CMV assignments 20 times. A later analysis grouped co-occurring TCRs with DBSCAN, adding TCRdist sequence similarity when clustering within HLA-allele-positive subsets. Repertoires with fewer than 30,000 or more than 120,000 public chains, plus five repertoires with anomalous nucleotide sharing, were excluded from co-occurrence clustering. This is the immuneACCESS table as TCRdb keeps it, with only in-frame sequences that have V and J called. A part of the clones is gone; compared with another copy, unresolved V genes explain less than half, and the rest is unexplained. That table supplies the V and J calls and clone size; D and trimming were determined from the DNA. This sample lists under 140,000 clones; around 85% were detected once. Jointly, the top ten make up roughly 5.6% of the sample.

Ends trimmed: V by 1 base, J by 3 bases; bases unmatched to a gene: 6. Taken from cysteine to phenylalanine, the CDR3 has 16 residues. Just CDR3 DNA is preserved here, 48 bases in frame from base 1. CDR1 and CDR2 are drawn from the germline V gene: SGHDT, YYEEEE. The chain is encoded by TRBV5-6 joined to TRBJ1-2, with 10 bases aligning to TRBD1. This sequence originates from a young man in good health and CMV-seropositive. Sequencing used PBMCs. The CDR3 here reads CASSLYRDRGDYGYTF. The DNA sequence follows: TGTGCCAGCAGCTTGTACCGGGACAGGGGCGACTATGGCTACACCTTC. Here the CDR3 is joined to the reference TRBV5-6 and TRBJ1-2 genes, and the full variable domain is: DAGVTQSPTHLIKTRGQQVTLRCSPKSGHDTVSWYQQALGQGPQFIFQYYEEEERQRGNFPDRFSGHQFPNYSSELNVNALLLGDSALYLCASSLYRDRGDYGYTFGSGTRLTVV.